This T cell receptor beta chain was sequenced in a study of shared T cell receptors in the human thymus. Profiled with immunoSEQ multiplex PCR; TCRdb holds only in-frame clones, not every one. The sample shows 640,000 or so clones, 87% of them seen only once. The sample was also reused in another study, on human thymus T cells. That work states: Infants served as donors; they were healthy and Finnish and were having corrective surgery for congenital heart defects. Thymic material originated from resections removed in the course of corrective heart surgery.

Sequencing input: thymocytes. This clonotype was sampled from a boy under two years old with a congenital heart defect.

The CDR3 loop reads CASSESARQDGYTF. The CDR3 bases are TGTGCCAGCAGTGAATCGGCACGACAGGATGGCTACACCTTC. This chain joins TRBV25-1 and TRBJ1-2; TRBD1 might be the D (6 bases). The CDR3 covers 14 residues. Germline assignment: CDR1 MGHDK and CDR2 SYGVNS. The V end lost 1 base, the J end lost 6 bases, and 12 bases lay between the germline ends.